This T cell receptor beta chain is drawn from a study of regulatory T cells in long-lasting Graves disease. Time point: newly diagnosed GD, antithyroid drugs for less than 3 months. TCR sequences were obtained from RNA taken from PBMCs. This CDR3 contains 16 residues. The germline gives CDR1 LGHDT, CDR2 YNNKEL (reference sequence). V was cut by 4 bases and J by 1 base, with 14 bases left in between. This clonotype has more than one count but fewer than ten. For TCR beta, libraries came from iRepertoire HTBI primers and Arm-PCR of CDR3 regions. Each CDR3 protein gets one entry after TCRdb re-called the multiplex PCR reads with MiXCR. The sample lists fewer than 650,000 distinct CDR3 sequences, roughly 15% seen once, with about 18% in the top ten. The sample was also reused in another study, on T cells in Graves' hyperthyroidism and ophthalmopathy.

Specimen: peripheral blood mononuclear cells (PBMCs), collected at new diagnosis, from a patient treated with antithyroid drugs. The V call is TRBV3-1, the J call TRBJ1-5, with a possible D match to TRBD1 (5 bases). This clonotype originated in a woman in her twenties or thirties with Graves disease. CDR3 sequence: CASSRGKGVSNQPQHF. CDR3 nucleotide sequence: TGTGCCAGCAGCCGGGGGAAGGGAGTGAGCAATCAGCCCCAGCATTTT.